This entry describes one T cell receptor beta chain. The data were obtained in a study of blood T cell repertoires in COVID-19. Study as a whole: T cells, B-cell-depleted T cells, or PBMCs supplied cDNA or gDNA.

Some clones are missing from TCRdb's copy, which holds only in-frame ones; the method was immunoSEQ multiplex PCR. Of around 300,000 clones listed, roughly 89% are singletons. This receptor was obtained from a woman in her 30s with active or convalescent COVID-19. The sample taken for sequencing was peripheral blood.

CDR3 sequence (DNA): TGCAGCGTTGAAGGGGGCAGAGACACAGATACGCAGTATTTT. It encodes CSVEGGRDTDTQYF. The J gene is TRBJ2-3, the V gene TRBV29-1; D perhaps matches TRBD1 (5 bases). Germline-derived CDR1 and CDR2 are SQVTM and ANQGSEA. There are 14 residues in the CDR3. V lost 1 base to trimming and J lost 2 bases, with 10 bases between them.